This TCR beta chain was documented in a study of CXCR3-negative and CXCR3-positive naive CD8 T cells (dated by TCRdb to about 2019). Context from the whole study: In total, roughly 140 million TRB reads were obtained, which works out to roughly 1.5 +/- 0.3 million reads per library. TRBV-TRBJ cluster analysis included naive subsets from a handful of donors and memory cells from 3 donors. Diversity and physicochemical repertoire analyses covered about a dozen donors pooled from two independent experiments. Summary of the overall study and its limitations: Freshly isolated PBMCs were used for most assays because CXCR3 expression went down partially after cryopreservation. Surface CD5, linked to self-reactivity in mice, was comparable between naive subsets; TCR interaction strength was therefore also inferred from TRB CDR3 physicochemical properties. Compared with CXCR3-negative naive cells, CXCR3-positive naive cells had TRB CDR3s with higher hydrophobicity (lower Kidera factor 4), lower energy, and higher strength and volume indices. Naive CXCR3-negative and CXCR3-positive cells from the same donor showed similar TRBV-TRBJ usage, whereas memory cells showed distinct patterns. Comparably high repertoire diversity was found in both naive subsets, whereas much lower repertoire diversity was found in memory CD8+ T cells.

CDR1 and CDR2 were assigned from the germline V gene (reference sequence) as PRHDT and FYEKMQ. Including the terminal cysteine and phenylalanine, the CDR3 comprises 12 residues. The DNA is not on file. Judged by frequency, this clonotype is medium-sized (0.01 to 0.1%); no count was given. It lacks a known antigen. Each CD8+ T cell subset was flow-sorted in triplicate, with fewer than 350,000 cells per subset placed directly into RLT lysis buffer. To keep memory contaminants out, a stringent definition of naive CD8+ T cells was applied: CD45RO-CCR7+CD27+CD95-. Standard density gradient centrifugation was used to isolate peripheral blood mononuclear cells from buffy coats. A FACSAria III was used to flow-sort naive CXCR3-negative and CXCR3-positive CD8+ T cells. Total RNA was extracted from sorted cells using an RNeasy Mini Kit. The reads were generated on a NextSeq 550. The Human TCR Profiling Kit (MiLaboratory) was used to make UMI-labeled 5' RACE TRB cDNA libraries. cDNA synthesis used the entire amount of extracted RNA, and PCR amplification then used the entire amount of cDNA produced. Libraries were prepared in parallel using an identical number of PCR cycles. As for the original processing: With a requirement of at least two reads per UMI, MIGEC and MiXCR extracted about 57,000 +/- 9,900 unique UMI-labeled TRB cDNA molecules per library. Each library averaged 40,000 +/- 10,000 functional in-frame TRB CDR3 nucleotide clonotypes without stop codons. After downsampling to 5000 UMI-labeled TRB molecules per sample, diversity metrics such as normalized Shannon-Wiener and Chao1 were calculated in VDJtools. For the central five CDR3 residues, VDJtools calculated physicochemical properties weighted by clonotype size, namely interaction energy, strength, volume and Kidera factor 4. Reads reprocessed by TCRdb are summarized as one entry per CDR3 protein sequence, and DNA is absent. TCRdb's processing, not the authors', yielded these V and J calls. The sample's table lists a count of 8,000 or so distinct CDR3 sequences. Jointly, the top ten make up around 1.5% of the sample.

The TCR was taken from a human donor in good health. Some clones in this sample may be carry-over from other donors' samples. Recombination linked TRBV13 to TRBJ2-5. The sequenced sample consisted of naive CXCR3- CD8+ T cells from blood. The cell subset or site label corresponds to: CD45RO-CCR7+CD27+CD95- naive CD8+ T cells lacking CXCR3 (TNR3-). CDR3 loop: CASSRYQETQYF.